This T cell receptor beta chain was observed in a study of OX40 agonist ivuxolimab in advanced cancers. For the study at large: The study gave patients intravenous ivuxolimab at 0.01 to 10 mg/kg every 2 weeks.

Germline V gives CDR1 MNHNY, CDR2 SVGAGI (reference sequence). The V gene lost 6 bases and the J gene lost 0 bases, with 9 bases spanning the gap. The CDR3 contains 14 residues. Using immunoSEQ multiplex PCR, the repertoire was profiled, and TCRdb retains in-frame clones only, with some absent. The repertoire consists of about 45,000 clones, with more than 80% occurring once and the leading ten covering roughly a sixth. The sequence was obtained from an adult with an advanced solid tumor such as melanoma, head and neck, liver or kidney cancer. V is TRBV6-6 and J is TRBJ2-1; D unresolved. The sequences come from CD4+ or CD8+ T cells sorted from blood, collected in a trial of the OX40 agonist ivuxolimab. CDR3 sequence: CASSQFSSYNEQFF. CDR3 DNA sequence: TGTGCCAGCAGCCAGTTTAGCTCCTACAATGAGCAGTTCTTC.